This entry is about one TCR beta chain. Its antigen remains unidentified. This sample was included in a study of long-term antiretroviral therapy in people with HIV. General observations from the study: ART was followed by higher diversity that remained below transplant donor controls. Blood collection from about 2003 to 2018 possibly occurred under older ART regimens.

The libraries were made with immunoSEQ v3.0 at survey level. Clones were sequenced by immunoSEQ multiplex PCR, and TCRdb holds only the in-frame ones, with some missing. This table has roughly 30,000 clones, roughly 84% appearing once. This TCR derives from a man aged 40-49 years with HIV. The specimen comprised unsorted PBMCs, sampled 4.8 to 5 years after starting antiretroviral therapy.

The chain's CDR3 is CASSIGTGGYEAGYTF. CDR3 bases: TGCGCCAGCAGCATCGGGACAGGGGGGTATGAAGCTGGCTACACCTTC. The chain links TRBV5-1 to TRBJ1-2; 11 nucleotides agree with TRBD1. Germline CDR1 SGHRS, CDR2 YFSETQ. The CDR3 spans 16 residues. V lost 4 bases, J lost 7 bases, and 12 bases stayed unmatched.